The next 29 T cell receptor beta chains were all read from a single sample in a study of cytotoxic CD8 clonotypes in ibrutinib-treated CLL. The table came from immunoSEQ multiplex PCR; TCRdb's copy has only in-frame clones and leaves some out. The table has approximately 200,000 clones, approximately 68% seen once. Sequenced here: PBMCs, sampled after 24 months of ibrutinib treatment. These receptors all come from a human donor with chronic lymphocytic leukemia.

V usage is TRBV27 and J usage is TRBJ2-2, with 8 bases fitting TRBD2. V gave up 6 bases and J gave up 6 bases; unmatched junction bases: 6. The CDR3 runs to 14 residues. Germline V gives CDR1 MNHEY, CDR2 SMNVEV (reference sequence). The CDR3 region is CASRGTRGAGELFF. For the CDR3, the DNA is TGTGCCAGCAGGGGGACTAGAGGGGCCGGGGAGCTGTTTTTT.

V usage is TRBV9 and J usage is TRBJ2-5; D might be TRBD2 (5 bases). The CDR3 loop spans 14 amino acids. V gave up 3 bases and J gave up 4 bases, with 13 bases separating them. Looked up from germline, CDR1 is SGDLS and CDR2 is YYNGEE. The chain's CDR3 is CASSATPSGETQYF. DNA of the CDR3: TGTGCCAGCAGCGCGACCCCCAGCGGAGAGACCCAGTACTTC.

The chain employs TRBV5-1 and TRBJ2-1, with unresolved D. From germline, CDR1 is SGHRS and CDR2 YFSETQ. This CDR3 comprises 11 residues. The germline V and J ends were trimmed by 5 bases and 5 bases, with 5 bases remaining between them. DNA of the CDR3: TGCGCCAGCAGGGACGACAATGAGCAGTTCTTC. Translating it yields CASRDDNEQFF.

The chain is built from TRBV11-2 and TRBJ2-7; the D is unclear. This CDR3 is 14 amino acids long. V was pared by 3 bases and J by 2 bases, with 11 bases between. The germline gives CDR1 SGHAT, CDR2 FQNNGV. The CDR3 spells CASSLVVKAYEQYF. DNA for the CDR3: TGTGCCAGCAGCTTGGTTGTGAAAGCCTACGAGCAGTACTTC. Filled out from reference TRBV11-2 and TRBJ2-7, the complete variable domain reads EAGVAQSPRYKIIEKRQSVAFWCNPISGHATLYWYQQILGQGPKLLIQFQNNGVVDDSQLPKDRFSAERLKGVDSTLKIQPAKLEDSAVYLCASSLVVKAYEQYFGPGTRLTVT.

Here the CDR3 reads CASSLGVAGAGETQYF. In DNA form, the CDR3 reads TGTGCCAGCAGCTTGGGGGTAGCGGGAGCTGGTGAGACCCAGTACTTC. The chain couples TRBV5-4 to TRBJ2-5, with 9 bases matching TRBD2. V lost 0 bases, J lost 5 bases, and 8 bases stayed unmatched. Germline loops: CDR1 SGHNT, CDR2 YYREEE (reference sequence). The CDR3 totals 16 residues.

V is TRBV4-1 and J is TRBJ2-7; D possibly corresponds to TRBD1 (6 bases). Looked up from germline, CDR1 is MGHRA and CDR2 is YSYEKL. V was pared by 3 bases and J by 4 bases, with 28 bases between. The CDR3 spans 19 residues. The CDR3 region is CASSQTQFHTTHRAYEQYF. CDR3 in DNA: TGCGCCAGCAGCCAGACACAGTTCCACACAACACACAGGGCTTACGAGCAGTACTTC.

The CDR3 sequence: CATSRNTGPTNEKLFF. The DNA of the CDR3 is TGTGCCACCAGCAGAAACACAGGACCAACTAATGAAAAACTGTTTTTT. The chain joins TRBV15 to TRBJ1-4; tentative D call: TRBD1 (5 bases). V lost 2 bases, J lost 0 bases, and 10 bases lay in between. The CDR3 totals 16 residues. Per germline, CDR1 LNHNV and CDR2 YYDKDF (reference sequence).

The V gene is TRBV19, the J gene TRBJ2-2; no clear D. The CDR3 extends over 16 amino acids. Trimming took off 3 bases at V and 2 bases at J, with 13 bases between the two ends. CDR1 and CDR2 from the germline V gene are LNHDA and SQIVND (reference sequence). CDR3 sequence (DNA): TGTGCCAGTAGTATGGCCCCAGGAGAAAACACCGGGGAGCTGTTTTTT. Translation: CASSMAPGENTGELFF.

The chain joins TRBV7-2 to TRBJ2-7; D is undetermined. The V gene lost 1 base and the J gene lost 3 bases, with 10 bases spanning the gap. Per germline, CDR1 SGHTA and CDR2 FQGNSA. This CDR3 has 14 amino acids. DNA of the CDR3: TGTGCCAGCAGCTTAGAGGTCACAAACTACGAGCAGTACTTC. This sequence encodes CASSLEVTNYEQYF.

This chain uses TRBV6-4 with TRBJ1-5, with 9 positions matching TRBD1. With 4 bases clipped from V and 2 bases from J, the junction kept 9 bases outside the gene matches. Germline CDR1 MRHNA, CDR2 SNTAGT. There are 17 residues in the CDR3. In DNA, the CDR3 is TGTGCCAGCAGTGGAAATGGACAGGGGATGTGCAATCAGCCCCAGCATTTT. As protein: CASSGNGQGMCNQPQHF.

Comments on this clone: No DNA is shown, since the ends of the CDR3 on it are uncertain; the CDR3 is the one TCRdb lists. The rearrangement uses TRBV2 and TRBJ2-3; TRBD2, as called in the table, went unchecked against the DNA. Germline lookup yields CDR1 SNHLY and CDR2 FYNNEI. Termini included, the CDR3 measures 16 amino acids. CDR3 residues: CASILAGGTSTDTQYF.

This clone has just one count. This chain joins TRBV27 and TRBJ2-7; 8 nucleotides align to TRBD2. The CDR3 is made up of 15 amino acids. V lost 8 bases, J lost 2 bases, and 11 bases stayed unmatched. Germline assignment: CDR1 MNHEY and CDR2 SMNVEV (reference sequence). This CDR3 is CASVPSLAGPYEQYF. CDR3 bases: TGTGCCAGCGTCCCTTCATTAGCGGGACCCTACGAGCAGTACTTC.

The rearrangement joins TRBV4-1 to TRBJ2-1, with TRBD2 matching over 10 bases. The germline gives CDR1 MGHRA, CDR2 YSYEKL. V lost 4 bases to trimming and J lost 4 bases; unmatched junction nucleotides: 7. This CDR3 has 16 amino acids. DNA of the CDR3: TGCGCCAGCAGCCCAGGAGCGGGAGGGAAATACAATGAGCAGTTCTTC. Amino acids: CASSPGAGGKYNEQFF.

This clone was seen just once. The CDR3, as DNA: TGTGCCAGCAGCTCCTCTCCTAGCGGACCTGGGGAGACCCAGTACTTC. It codes for CASSSSPSGPGETQYF. The chain joins TRBV5-6 to TRBJ2-5; 7 bases map to TRBD2. Trimming took 3 bases from V and 5 from J; bases not matched to a gene: 13. In germline, CDR1 is SGHDT, CDR2 YYEEEE. This CDR3 region has 16 residues.

The chain employs TRBV5-1 and TRBJ2-5; 7 bases line up with TRBD2. This CDR3 is built from 13 residues. The J segment lost 7 bases and the V segment lost 4 bases, leaving 7 bases of the junction unmatched. Germline V gene sequence: CDR1 SGHRS, CDR2 YFSETQ. The CDR3 loop is CASSQTSFVTQYF. The CDR3 bases are TGCGCCAGCAGCCAGACTAGCTTCGTGACCCAGTACTTC.

The chain has TRBV2 and TRBJ2-7, with 11 bases matching TRBD2. The CDR3 has 15 residues. Germline values: CDR1 SNHLY, CDR2 FYNNEI. V lost 6 bases, J lost 0 bases, and 4 bases stayed unmatched. CDR3 amino acids: CASSPTSGSSYEQYF. As DNA, the CDR3 is TGTGCCAGCAGCCCAACTAGCGGGAGCTCCTACGAGCAGTACTTC.

The chain has TRBV27 and TRBJ2-1; maybe TRBD1 (6 bases). V lost 2 bases and J 7 bases, leaving 24 bases between the germline ends. Germline V gene sequence: CDR1 MNHEY, CDR2 SMNVEV (reference sequence). The CDR3 sequence is 18 residues long. The DNA of the CDR3 is TGTGCCAGCAGTTTACGATGGCAGGGGCGACCGGTTGCAAATGAGCAGTTCTTC. As protein: CASSLRWQGRPVANEQFF.

The CDR3 protein is CASSALREKGPFTGELFF. CDR3 nucleotides: TGCGCCAGCAGTGCTCTCCGGGAGAAGGGGCCATTCACCGGGGAGCTGTTTTTT. The V call is TRBV10-1, the J call TRBJ2-2, with a tentative D call TRBD2 (6 bases). The germline CDR1 and CDR2 sequences are WNHNN and SYGVQD (reference sequence). The V end lost 4 bases, the J end lost 4 bases, and 22 bases lay between the germline ends. This CDR3 contains 18 residues.

The gene calls are TRBV28 and TRBJ1-2; 8 nucleotides line up with TRBD1. V lost 6 bases, J lost 4 bases, and 7 bases stayed unmatched. Germline V gene sequence: CDR1 MDHEN, CDR2 SYDVKM. The CDR3 runs to 14 residues. The CDR3 spells CASSSRDRLYGYTF. The CDR3 bases are TGTGCCAGCAGCTCCCGGGACAGGCTCTATGGCTACACCTTC.

The CDR3 reads CASSAGTGWWAKNIQYF. The CDR3 DNA reads as TGTGCCAGCAGTGCCGGGACAGGGTGGTGGGCCAAAAACATTCAGTACTTC. The gene calls are TRBV25-1 and TRBJ2-4, with 9 bases aligning to TRBD1. V dropped 4 bases and J dropped 1; count of bases not matched to a gene: 8. The CDR3 runs 17 residues. Per the germline V gene, CDR1 is MGHDK and CDR2 is SYGVNS.

The J gene is TRBJ2-2, the V gene TRBV6-4, with D unclear. There are 11 residues in the CDR3. Trimming removed 2 bases from V and 9 bases from J, with 4 bases in between. The germline V gene has CDR1 MRHNA and CDR2 SNTAGT. CDR3 sequence (DNA): TGTGCCAGCAGTGACGGGTGGGAGCTGTTTTTT. This codes for CASSDGWELFF.

The V gene is TRBV7-2, the J gene TRBJ1-2, with D hard to call. CDR1 and CDR2 from the germline V gene are SGHTA and FQGNSA. This CDR3 has 13 amino acids. Trimming cost V 2 bases and J 6 bases, with 10 bases left between them. Written as DNA, the CDR3 is TGTGCCAGCAGCTTAAATTCTGGGGATGGCTACACCTTC. Protein sequence: CASSLNSGDGYTF.

This clone was found a few times. This sequence joins TRBV19 and TRBJ1-5; D is possibly TRBD1 (6 bases). The germline V gene encodes CDR1 LNHDA and CDR2 SQIVND (reference sequence). The CDR3 is made up of 12 amino acids. Between the trimmed V and J ends, which lost 10 bases and 3 bases, there was a span of 10 bases. CDR3 protein: CATRDINQPQHF. The CDR3 region has the DNA TGTGCCACCAGGGACATCAATCAGCCCCAGCATTTT.

The rearrangement uses TRBV28 and TRBJ2-7; 9 bases line up with TRBD1. This CDR3 has 14 residues. From germline, CDR1 is MDHEN and CDR2 SYDVKM. With V trimmed by 3 bases and J by 5 bases, 5 bases remained unmatched. CDR3 sequence: CASSLGQGPNEQYF. CDR3 nucleotide sequence: TGTGCCAGCAGTTTGGGACAGGGCCCGAACGAGCAGTACTTC. The variable domain in full, completed from reference TRBV28 and TRBJ2-7, reads DVKVTQSSRYLVKRTGEKVFLECVQDMDHENMFWYRQDPGLGLRLIYFSYDVKMKEKGDIPEGYSVSREKKERFSLILESASTNQTSMYLCASSLGQGPNEQYFGPGTRLTVT.

The chain uses TRBV15 and TRBJ2-2; the D is unclear. The germline V and J ends were trimmed by 1 base and 6 bases, with 9 bases remaining between them. This CDR3 has 14 amino acids. The V gene's germline CDR1 is LNHNV and CDR2 YYDKDF (reference sequence). CDR3 residues: CATSRVALPGELFF. The CDR3 DNA is TGTGCCACCAGCAGAGTAGCCCTTCCCGGGGAGCTGTTTTTT.

CDR3: CAIGDLAPPYEQYF. The DNA of the CDR3 is TGTGCCATCGGGGACCTCGCCCCCCCCTACGAGCAGTACTTC. The chain has TRBV10-3 and TRBJ2-7; tentatively, D is TRBD1 or TRBD2 (5 bases each). CDR1 ENHRY and CDR2 SYGVKD come from the germline V gene. Trimming stripped 8 bases from V and 2 bases from J, with 16 bases between. There are 14 residues in the CDR3.

This clone is labeled as large. The sample contains more than one DNA sequence encoding this CDR3. The chain joins TRBV4-2 to TRBJ2-7; unclear D gene. Germline V lookup: CDR1 LGHNA, CDR2 YNFKEQ. This CDR3 spans 14 amino acids. V lost 0 bases and J 2 bases, leaving 8 bases between the germline ends. The CDR3 protein is CASSQEYGPYEQYF. In nucleotides, the CDR3 is TGTGCCAGCAGCCAAGAGTACGGTCCCTACGAGCAGTACTTC.

This clone was observed a handful of times. The rearrangement uses TRBV5-4 and TRBJ2-5, with D possibly matching TRBD1 (6 bases). Trimming left V 0 bases short and J 4 bases short, with 7 bases between. Germline-derived CDR1 and CDR2 are SGHNT and YYREEE (reference sequence). CDR3 length: 13 residues. The CDR3 loop is CASSLGGGETQYF. The CDR3 nucleotides are TGTGCCAGCAGCTTGGGAGGGGGAGAGACCCAGTACTTC. Full variable domain (remainder filled in from reference TRBV5-4 and TRBJ2-5): ETGVTQSPTHLIKTRGQQVTLRCSSQSGHNTVSWYQQALGQGPQFIFQYYREEENGRGNFPPRFSGLQFPNYSSELNVNALELDDSALYLCASSLGGGETQYFGPGTRLLVL.

This sequence joins TRBV7-2 and TRBJ2-3, with D perhaps TRBD2 (6 bases). Between the trimmed V and J ends, which lost 5 bases and 3 bases, there was a span of 21 bases. The CDR3 length is 17 residues. The germline gives CDR1 SGHTA, CDR2 FQGNSA. CDR3 DNA: TGTGCCAGCAGCCCGAGGGTCTTCGGGAGCGGGACAGATACGCAGTATTTT. The encoded protein is CASSPRVFGSGTDTQYF.